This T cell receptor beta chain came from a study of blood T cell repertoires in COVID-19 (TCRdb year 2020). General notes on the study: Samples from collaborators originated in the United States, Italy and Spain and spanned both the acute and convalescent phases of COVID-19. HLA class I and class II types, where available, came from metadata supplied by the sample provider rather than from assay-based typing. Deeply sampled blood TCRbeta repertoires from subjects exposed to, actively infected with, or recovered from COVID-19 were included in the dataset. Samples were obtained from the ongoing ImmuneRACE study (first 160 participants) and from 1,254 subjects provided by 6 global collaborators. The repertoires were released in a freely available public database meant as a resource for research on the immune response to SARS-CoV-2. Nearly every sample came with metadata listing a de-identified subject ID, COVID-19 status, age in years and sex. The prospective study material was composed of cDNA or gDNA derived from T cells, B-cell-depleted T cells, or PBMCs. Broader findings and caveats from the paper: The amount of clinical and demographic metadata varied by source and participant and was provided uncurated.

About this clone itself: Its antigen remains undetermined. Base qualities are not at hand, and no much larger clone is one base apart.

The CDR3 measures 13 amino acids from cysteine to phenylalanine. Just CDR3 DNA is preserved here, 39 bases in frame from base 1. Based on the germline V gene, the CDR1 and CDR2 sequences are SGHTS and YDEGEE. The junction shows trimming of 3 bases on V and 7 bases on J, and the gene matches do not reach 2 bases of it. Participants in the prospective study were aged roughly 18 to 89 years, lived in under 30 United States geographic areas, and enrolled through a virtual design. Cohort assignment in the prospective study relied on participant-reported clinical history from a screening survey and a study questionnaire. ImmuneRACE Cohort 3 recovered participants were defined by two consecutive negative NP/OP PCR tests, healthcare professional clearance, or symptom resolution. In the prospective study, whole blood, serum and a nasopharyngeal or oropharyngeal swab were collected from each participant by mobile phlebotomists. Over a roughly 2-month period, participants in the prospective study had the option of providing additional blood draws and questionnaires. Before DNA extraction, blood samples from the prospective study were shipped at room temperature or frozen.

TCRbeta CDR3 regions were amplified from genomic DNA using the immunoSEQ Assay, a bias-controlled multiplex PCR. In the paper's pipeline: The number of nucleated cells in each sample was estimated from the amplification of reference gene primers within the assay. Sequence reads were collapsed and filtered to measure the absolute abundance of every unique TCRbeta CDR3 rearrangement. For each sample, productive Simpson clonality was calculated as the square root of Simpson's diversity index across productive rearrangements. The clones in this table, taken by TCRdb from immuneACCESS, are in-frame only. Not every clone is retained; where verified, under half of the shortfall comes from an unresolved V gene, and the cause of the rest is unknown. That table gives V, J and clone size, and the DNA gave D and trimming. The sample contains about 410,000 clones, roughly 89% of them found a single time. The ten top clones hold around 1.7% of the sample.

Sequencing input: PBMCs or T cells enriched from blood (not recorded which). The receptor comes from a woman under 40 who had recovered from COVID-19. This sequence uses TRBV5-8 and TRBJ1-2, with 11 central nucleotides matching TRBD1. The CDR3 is CASSWGQGVGYTF. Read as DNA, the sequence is TGTGCCAGCAGCTGGGGACAGGGGGTTGGCTACACCTTC. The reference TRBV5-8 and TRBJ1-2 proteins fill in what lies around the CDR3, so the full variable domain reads EAGVTQSPTHLIKTRGQQATLRCSPISGHTSVYWYQQALGLGLQFLLWYDEGEERNRGNFPPRFSGRQFPNYSSELNVNALELEDSALYLCASSWGQGVGYTFGSGTRLTVV.